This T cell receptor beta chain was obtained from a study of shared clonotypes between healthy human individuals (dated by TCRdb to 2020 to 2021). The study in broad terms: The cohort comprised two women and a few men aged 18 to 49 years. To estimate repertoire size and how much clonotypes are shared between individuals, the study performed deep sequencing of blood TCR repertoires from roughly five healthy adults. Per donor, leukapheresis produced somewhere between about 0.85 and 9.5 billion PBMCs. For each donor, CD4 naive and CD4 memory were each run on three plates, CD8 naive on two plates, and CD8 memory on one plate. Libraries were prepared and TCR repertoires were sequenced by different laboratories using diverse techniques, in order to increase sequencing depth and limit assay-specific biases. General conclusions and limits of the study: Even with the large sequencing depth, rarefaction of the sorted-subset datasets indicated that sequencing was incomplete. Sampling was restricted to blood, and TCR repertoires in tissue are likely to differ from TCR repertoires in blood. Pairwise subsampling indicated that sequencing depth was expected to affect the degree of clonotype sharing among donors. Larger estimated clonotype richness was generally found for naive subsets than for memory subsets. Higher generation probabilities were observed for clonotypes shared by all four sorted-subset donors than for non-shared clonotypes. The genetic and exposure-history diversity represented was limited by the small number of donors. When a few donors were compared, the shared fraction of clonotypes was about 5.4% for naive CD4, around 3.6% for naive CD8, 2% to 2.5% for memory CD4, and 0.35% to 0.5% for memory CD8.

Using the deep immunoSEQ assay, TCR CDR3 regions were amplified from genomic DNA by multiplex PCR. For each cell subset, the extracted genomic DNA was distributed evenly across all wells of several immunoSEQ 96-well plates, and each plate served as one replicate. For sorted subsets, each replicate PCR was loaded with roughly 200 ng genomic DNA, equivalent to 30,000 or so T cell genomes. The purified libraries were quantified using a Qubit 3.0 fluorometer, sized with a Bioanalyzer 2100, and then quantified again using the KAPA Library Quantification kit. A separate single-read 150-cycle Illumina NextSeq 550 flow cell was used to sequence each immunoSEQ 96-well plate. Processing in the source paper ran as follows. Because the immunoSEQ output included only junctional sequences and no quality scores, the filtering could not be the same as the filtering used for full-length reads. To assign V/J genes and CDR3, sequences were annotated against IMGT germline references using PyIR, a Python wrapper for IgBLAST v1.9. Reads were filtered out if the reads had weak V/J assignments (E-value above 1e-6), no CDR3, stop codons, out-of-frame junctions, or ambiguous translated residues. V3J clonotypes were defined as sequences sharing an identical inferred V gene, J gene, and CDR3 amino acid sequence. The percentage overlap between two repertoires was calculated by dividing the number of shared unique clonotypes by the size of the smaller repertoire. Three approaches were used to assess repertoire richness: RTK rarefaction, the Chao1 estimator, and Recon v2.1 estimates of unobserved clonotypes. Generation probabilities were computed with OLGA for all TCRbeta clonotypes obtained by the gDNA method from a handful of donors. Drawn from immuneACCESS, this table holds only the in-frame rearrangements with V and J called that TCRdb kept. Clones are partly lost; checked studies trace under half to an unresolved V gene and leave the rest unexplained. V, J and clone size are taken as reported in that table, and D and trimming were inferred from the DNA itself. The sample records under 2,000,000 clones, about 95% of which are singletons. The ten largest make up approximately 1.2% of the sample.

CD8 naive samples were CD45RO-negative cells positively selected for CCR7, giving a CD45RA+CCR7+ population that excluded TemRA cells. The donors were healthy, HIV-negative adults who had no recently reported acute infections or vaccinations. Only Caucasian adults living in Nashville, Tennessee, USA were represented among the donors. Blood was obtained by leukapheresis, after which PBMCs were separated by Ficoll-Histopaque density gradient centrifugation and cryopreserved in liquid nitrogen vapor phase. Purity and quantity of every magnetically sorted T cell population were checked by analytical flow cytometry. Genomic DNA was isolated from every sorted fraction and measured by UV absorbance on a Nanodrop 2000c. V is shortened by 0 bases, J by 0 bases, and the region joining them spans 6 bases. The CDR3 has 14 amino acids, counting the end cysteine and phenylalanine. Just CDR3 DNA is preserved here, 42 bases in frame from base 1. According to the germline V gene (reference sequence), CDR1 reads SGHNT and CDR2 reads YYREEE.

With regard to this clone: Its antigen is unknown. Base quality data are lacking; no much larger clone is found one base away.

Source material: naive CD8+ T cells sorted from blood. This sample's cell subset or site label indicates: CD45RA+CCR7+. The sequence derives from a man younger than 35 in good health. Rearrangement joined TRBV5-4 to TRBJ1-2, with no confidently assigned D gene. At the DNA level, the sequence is TGTGCCAGCAGCTTGGAGGACGCTAACTATGGCTACACCTTC. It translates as CASSLEDANYGYTF.